What follows is one T cell receptor beta chain and its context. The CDR3 extends over 13 amino acids. With 4 bases removed from V and 8 bases from J, the gap between germline ends came to 14 bases. Per germline, CDR1 ENHRY and CDR2 SYGVKD. This sample was taken from a study of neoadjuvant anti-PD-1 for oral cavity cancer. The repertoire was sequenced with immunoSEQ multiplex PCR; TCRdb's copy has only in-frame clones and lacks some. The data contain about 72,000 clones, approximately 84% of them singletons. Time point here: after neoadjuvant nivolumab, at surgical resection. Specimen: PBMCs, collected after nivolumab (anti-PD-1) treatment. The V and J genes are TRBV10-3 and TRBJ1-2; D is uncertain. The sequence derives from a person aged 35-79 years with oral cavity squamous cell carcinoma. This CDR3 is CAISVRSNDGYTF. DNA of the CDR3: TGTGCCATCAGTGTAAGGTCCAACGACGGCTACACCTTC.